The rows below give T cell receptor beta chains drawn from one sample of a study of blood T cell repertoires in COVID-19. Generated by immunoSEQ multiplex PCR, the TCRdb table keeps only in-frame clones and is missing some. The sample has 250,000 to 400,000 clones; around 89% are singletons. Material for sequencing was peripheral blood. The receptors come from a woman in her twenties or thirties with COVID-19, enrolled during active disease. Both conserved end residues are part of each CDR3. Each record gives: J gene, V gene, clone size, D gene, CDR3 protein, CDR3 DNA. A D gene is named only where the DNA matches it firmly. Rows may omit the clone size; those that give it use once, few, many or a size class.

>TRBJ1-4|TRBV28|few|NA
CASSLVLNEKLFF
TGTGCCAGCAGTTTAGTTCTTAATGAAAAACTGTTTTTT
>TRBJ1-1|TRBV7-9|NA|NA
CASSLRGHSNTEAFF
TGTGCCAGCAGCTTAAGAGGGCATTCGAACACTGAAGCTTTCTTT
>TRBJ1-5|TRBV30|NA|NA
CAWSVPTGSNQPQHF
TGTGCCTGGAGTGTACCCACAGGGAGCAATCAGCCCCAGCATTTT
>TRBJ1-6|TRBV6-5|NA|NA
CASIQFYNSPLHF
TGTGCCAGCATCCAGTTCTATAATTCACCCCTCCACTTT
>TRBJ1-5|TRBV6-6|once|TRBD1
CASTIQGVRNQPQHF
TGTGCCAGCACCATACAGGGGGTGCGCAATCAGCCCCAGCATTTT
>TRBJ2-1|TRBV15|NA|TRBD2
CATSSLGLAGEYNEQFF
TGTGCCACCAGCAGCCTGGGACTAGCGGGAGAGTACAATGAGCAGTTCTTC
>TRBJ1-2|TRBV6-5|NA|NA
CASSYSGVRGYTF
TGTGCCAGCAGTTACTCAGGGGTCAGGGGCTACACCTTC
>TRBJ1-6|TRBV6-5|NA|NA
CASKESSYNSPLHF
TGTGCCTCTAAGGAGAGCTCCTATAATTCACCCCTCCACTTT
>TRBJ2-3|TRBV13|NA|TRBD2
CASSSVLAGTSTDTQYF
TGTGCCAGCAGCTCCGTTCTAGCGGGGACTAGCACAGATACGCAGTATTTT
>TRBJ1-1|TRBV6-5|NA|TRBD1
CASSYSTGGTEAFF
TGTGCCAGCAGTTACTCGACAGGGGGCACTGAAGCTTTCTTT
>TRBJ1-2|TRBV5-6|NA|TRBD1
CASSPQTGVANYGYTF
TGTGCCAGCAGCCCACAAACAGGGGTAGCTAACTATGGCTACACCTTC